Each of the 9 T cell receptor beta chains below was sequenced from the same sample in a study of cytomegalovirus exposure and HLA in healthy donors. The table came from immunoSEQ multiplex PCR; TCRdb's copy has only in-frame clones and leaves some out. The repertoire consists of approximately 150,000 clones, with roughly nine tenths occurring once and the leading ten covering about 0.65%. Material for sequencing was PBMCs. These receptors were taken from a man aged 18 to 29 in good health and CMV-seronegative.

The CDR3 coding sequence is TGTGCCAGCAGCCCTACCGGGACAGGATCGCCTGGCTACACCTTC. As protein: CASSPTGTGSPGYTF. The chain employs TRBV9 and TRBJ1-2, with 8 bases aligning to TRBD1. The germline V gene encodes CDR1 SGDLS and CDR2 YYNGEE. J gave up 7 bases and V 4 bases, and 12 bases lay outside the gene matches. The CDR3 has 15 amino acids.

V usage is TRBV5-6 and J usage is TRBJ1-6; TRBD1 matches 8 bases. Germline V gene sequence: CDR1 SGHDT, CDR2 YYEEEE. The CDR3 has 14 amino acids. The V segment lost 6 bases and the J segment 8 bases; nucleotides outside the gene matches: 7. CDR3 nucleotide sequence: TGTGCCAGCACCGACAGGGGTGGGTATTCACCCCTCCACTTT. Translation: CASTDRGGYSPLHF.

The chain links TRBV11-2 to TRBJ2-7, with D tentatively TRBD2 (6 bases). The ends were cut back, 3 bases at V and 0 bases at J, with 9 bases in the middle. Per the germline V gene, CDR1 is SGHAT and CDR2 is FQNNGV. This CDR3 spans 14 amino acids. The CDR3: CASSLEGISYEQYF. The DNA of the CDR3 is TGTGCCAGCAGCTTGGAGGGCATCTCCTACGAGCAGTACTTC.

The chain couples TRBV10-3 to TRBJ2-1; a weak D match, TRBD2 (6 bases). With 2 bases removed from V and 10 bases from J, the gap between germline ends came to 12 bases. The CDR3 length is 13 residues. Germline CDR1 ENHRY, CDR2 SYGVKD. CDR3 nucleotides: TGTGCCATCAGTGAGGGGGGAGGTCGGGAGCAGTTCTTC. Translated: CAISEGGGREQFF.

The chain employs TRBV10-3 and TRBJ2-1, with D perhaps matching TRBD2 (6 bases). Germline CDR1 is ENHRY and CDR2 is SYGVKD. Trimming shortened V by 10 bases and J by 5 bases, and 12 bases separated the two germline ends. The length of the CDR3 is 12 residues. The CDR3 sequence: CASAGRDNEQFF. The CDR3 bases are TGTGCCAGCGCGGGGCGCGACAATGAGCAGTTCTTC.

The V and J genes are TRBV4-2 and TRBJ2-1, with TRBD2 as a possible D gene (6 bases). There are 16 residues in the CDR3. Germline V gene data show CDR1 as LGHNA and CDR2 as YNFKEQ. V was shortened by 1 base and J by 1 base, with 11 bases between the two germline ends. The DNA of the CDR3 is TGTGCCAGCAGCCAAGCCGGGACTGGGTCCTACAATGAGCAGTTCTTC. Protein: CASSQAGTGSYNEQFF.

This chain links TRBV7-6 with TRBJ2-5, with 8 bases lining up with TRBD2. The J segment lost 5 bases and the V segment lost 5 bases, leaving 7 bases of the junction unmatched. There are 14 residues in the CDR3. The germline CDR1 and CDR2 sequences are SGHVS and FNYEAQ. The CDR3 nucleotides read TGTGCCAGCAGCCCAAGCGGGGGTCGTGAGACCCAGTACTTC. It yields the protein CASSPSGGRETQYF.

The chain uses TRBV5-1 and TRBJ1-4; 8 bases agree with TRBD1. The CDR3 runs 16 residues. Germline V gene lookup returns CDR1 SGHRS and CDR2 YFSETQ. Trimming cost V 1 base and J 0 bases; bases outside gene matches: 2. For the CDR3, the DNA is TGCGCCAGCAGCTTGACAGGGGGGGCAACTAATGAAAAACTGTTTTTT. It codes for CASSLTGGATNEKLFF.

The rearrangement links TRBV7-8 to TRBJ2-3; possible D gene TRBD2, 6 bases. V was cut by 5 bases and J by 5 bases, with 20 bases left in between. Germline V CDR1 and CDR2: SGHVS, FQNEAQ. This CDR3 contains 16 residues. Here the CDR3 reads CASSPSPGGSVDTQYF. The CDR3 region has the DNA TGTGCCAGCAGCCCGAGTCCCGGGGGATCGGTAGATACGCAGTATTTT.